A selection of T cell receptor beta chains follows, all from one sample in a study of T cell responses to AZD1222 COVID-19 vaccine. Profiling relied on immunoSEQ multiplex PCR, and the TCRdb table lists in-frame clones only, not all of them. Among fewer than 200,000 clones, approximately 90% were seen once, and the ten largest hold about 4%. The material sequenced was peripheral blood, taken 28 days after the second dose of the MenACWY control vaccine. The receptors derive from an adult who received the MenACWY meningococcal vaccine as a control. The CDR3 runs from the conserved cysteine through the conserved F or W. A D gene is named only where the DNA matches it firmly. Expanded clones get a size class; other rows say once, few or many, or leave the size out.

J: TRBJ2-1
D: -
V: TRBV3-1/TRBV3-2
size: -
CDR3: CASSQDSWIFKFF
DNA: TGTGCCAGCAGCCAAGATTCCTGGATATTCAAGTTCTTC

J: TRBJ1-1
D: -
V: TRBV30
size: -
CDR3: CAWSVLTVGNTEAFF
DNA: TGTGCCTGGAGTGTACTAACTGTGGGGAACACTGAAGCTTTCTTT

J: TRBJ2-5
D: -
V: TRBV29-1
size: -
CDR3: CSELGGLGGETQYF
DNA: TGCAGCGAATTGGGAGGACTAGGGGGTGAGACCCAGTACTTC

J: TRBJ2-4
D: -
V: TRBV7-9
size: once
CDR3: CASSPILAKNIQYF
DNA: TGTGCCAGCAGCCCCATCTTAGCCAAAAACATTCAGTACTTC

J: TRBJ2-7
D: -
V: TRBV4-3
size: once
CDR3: CASSQLTSDYEQYF
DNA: TGCGCCAGCAGCCAACTGACCAGCGACTACGAGCAGTACTTT

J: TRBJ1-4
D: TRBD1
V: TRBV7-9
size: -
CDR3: CASSSNRGGDEKLFF
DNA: TGTGCCAGCAGCTCAAACAGGGGAGGGGATGAAAAACTGTTTTTT

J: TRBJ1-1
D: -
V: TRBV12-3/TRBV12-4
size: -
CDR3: CASSLNLNTEAFF
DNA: TGTGCCAGCAGTTTAAACCTGAACACTGAAGCTTTCTTT

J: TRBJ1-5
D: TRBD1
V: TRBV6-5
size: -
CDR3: CASRLQGASQPQHF
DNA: TGTGCCAGCAGGCTACAGGGGGCTTCTCAGCCCCAGCATTTT

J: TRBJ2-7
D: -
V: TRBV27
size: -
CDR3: CASSLSPPSYEQYF
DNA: TGTGCCAGCAGTTTATCGCCTCCTTCCTACGAGCAGTACTTC

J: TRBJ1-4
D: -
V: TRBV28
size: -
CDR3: CASSFGSGGNEKLFF
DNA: -

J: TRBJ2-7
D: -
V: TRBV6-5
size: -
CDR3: CAGGLNSYEQYF
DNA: TGTGCCGGAGGGCTTAACTCCTACGAGCAGTACTTC

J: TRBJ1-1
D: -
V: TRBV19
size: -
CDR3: CASSQDRKNTEAFF
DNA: TGTGCCAGTAGCCAGGACAGAAAGAACACTGAAGCTTTCTTT

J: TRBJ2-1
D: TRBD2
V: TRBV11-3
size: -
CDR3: CASSSGGYNEQFF
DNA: TGTGCCAGCAGCTCGGGAGGGTACAATGAGCAGTTCTTC

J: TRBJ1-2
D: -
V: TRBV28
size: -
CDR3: CASRLSGHDYGYTF
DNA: TGTGCCAGCCGGTTGTCAGGACATGACTATGGCTACACCTTC

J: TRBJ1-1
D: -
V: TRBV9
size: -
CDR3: CASSVEGGNTEAFF
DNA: TGTGCCAGCAGTGTAGAGGGTGGGAACACTGAAGCTTTCTTT

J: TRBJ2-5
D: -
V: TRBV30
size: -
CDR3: CAWSTLPNSQETQYF
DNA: TGTGCCTGGAGTACCCTCCCGAATAGCCAAGAGACCCAGTACTTC

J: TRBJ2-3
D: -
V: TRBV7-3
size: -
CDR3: CASSLLADPSTDTQYF
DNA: TGTGCCAGCAGCTTACTGGCGGATCCTAGCACAGATACGCAGTATTTT

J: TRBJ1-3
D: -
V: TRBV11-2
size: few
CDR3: CASSLVLARPSGNTIYF
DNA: TGTGCCAGCAGCTTAGTGCTCGCCAGACCCTCTGGAAACACCATATATTTT